This TCR beta chain is drawn from a study of cytomegalovirus exposure and HLA in healthy donors. Study-wide findings and caveats: Reported performance of the classifier showed diagnosis of cytomegalovirus status with high specificity and sensitivity. Certain indistinguishable V segments, among them TRBV6-2 and TRBV6-3, were excluded. Relative to equally common others, HLA-associated TCR beta chains showed greater clonal expansion in a later analysis. Reports indicate that TCR beta sequences accurately predicted the HLA-A and HLA-B alleles of most subjects.

The PCR ran on 60 Vbeta and 13 Jbeta primers. Data came from immunoSEQ multiplex PCR; TCRdb stores just in-frame clones and leaves some out. The sample includes roughly 45,000 clones, approximately 47% of them seen just once. The CDR3 has 15 residues. Germline V gene sequence: CDR1 MDHEN, CDR2 SYDVKM. The V gene lost 11 bases and the J gene lost 0 bases, with 19 bases spanning the gap. Turning to this clone: Its cognate antigen is unknown.

Sequencing was performed on PBMCs. The V and J genes are TRBV28 and TRBJ1-1; D unclear. The sequence derives from a man aged 60-69 years in good health and CMV-seronegative. The CDR3 loop is CASGLQKNLNTEAFF. The CDR3 DNA sequence: TGTGCCTCTGGTTTACAGAAAAACTTGAACACTGAAGCTTTCTTT.